This passage covers 14 T cell receptor beta chains from one sample sequenced in a study of beta chain features in type 1 diabetes. Sequencing targeted expressed TCRB transcripts, as all isolated RNA had been reverse transcribed. The table came from immunoSEQ multiplex PCR; TCRdb's copy has only in-frame clones and leaves some out. The sample lists fewer than 350,000 clones; approximately 8% were seen once. The sample comprised central memory CD4+ T cells from blood. The origin of the receptors is a woman under 30 in good health.

The chain couples TRBV28 to TRBJ2-7; no definite D call. V was clipped by 4 bases and J by 0 bases, with 7 bases between them. This CDR3 region has 13 residues. Per the germline V gene, CDR1 is MDHEN and CDR2 is SYDVKM. The chain's CDR3 is CASSSRDSYEQYV. CDR3 bases: TGTGCCAGCAGTTCAAGAGACTCCTACGAGCAGTACGTC.

This clone came up a few times. V gene TRBV7-2 combines with J gene TRBJ1-1, with D unresolved. This CDR3 has 15 residues. Germline-derived CDR1 and CDR2 are SGHTA and FQGNSA. The ends were cut back, 5 bases at V and 2 bases at J, with 15 bases in the middle. The CDR3 bases are TGTGCCAGCAGCCAGCCGGATTTGAAAAACACTGAAGCTTTCTTT. The encoded protein is CASSQPDLKNTEAFF.

This clone showed up many times. CDR3 sequence reads: CASSPGLGQEAFF. The CDR3 bases are TGTGCCAGCAGCCCGGGCTTAGGCCAGGAAGCTTTCTTT. This chain connects TRBV7-8 to TRBJ1-1; D unresolved. V was clipped by 5 bases and J by 8 bases, with 15 bases between them. Germline V CDR1 and CDR2: SGHVS, FQNEAQ. CDR3 length: 13 amino acids. Full variable domain (remainder filled in from reference TRBV7-8 and TRBJ1-1): GAGVSQSPRYKVAKRGQDVALRCDPISGHVSLFWYQQALGQGPEFLTYFQNEAQLDKSGLPSDRFFAERPEGSVSTLKIQRTQQEDSAVYLCASSPGLGQEAFFGQGTRLTVV.

This clone appeared a few times. The chain is built from TRBV29-1 and TRBJ1-2; perhaps TRBD1 as D (6 bases). Trimming removed 4 bases from V and 6 bases from J, with 18 bases in between. The CDR3 contains 14 residues. The germline gives CDR1 SQVTM, CDR2 ANQGSEA. The CDR3 reads CSVAPGEPHHGYTF. CDR3 nucleotide sequence: TGCAGCGTTGCCCCAGGGGAGCCCCATCATGGCTACACCTTC.

This clone was seen a few times. The chain joins TRBV9 to TRBJ1-1, with D perhaps matching TRBD1 (5 bases). V was trimmed by 3 bases and J by 1 base, leaving 16 bases between them. The germline V gene has CDR1 SGDLS and CDR2 YYNGEE. The CDR3 is 16 residues long. The CDR3 loop reads CASSAHIGGWNTEAFF. The CDR3 region has the DNA TGTGCCAGCAGCGCGCATATCGGGGGATGGAACACTGAAGCTTTCTTT.

CDR3 sequence: CASSSNRQGEHTQYF. In nucleotides, the CDR3 is TGTGCCAGCAGCTCCAACCGACAGGGAGAGCATACGCAGTATTTT. This chain connects TRBV7-2 to TRBJ2-3, with 7 bases aligning to TRBD1. Germline V gene sequence: CDR1 SGHTA, CDR2 FQGNSA. After removal of 4 bases from V and 7 bases from J, the junction contained 11 bases not matched to a gene. The CDR3 consists of 15 residues.

This clone was counted between two and nine times. This sequence joins TRBV30 and TRBJ2-7; the D gene is possibly TRBD1 (6 bases). Germline loops: CDR1 GTSNPN, CDR2 SVGIG (reference sequence). This CDR3 is 14 amino acids long. Trimming removed 0 bases at V and 3 bases at J, with 12 bases between. The CDR3 protein is CAWSVSGGGYEQYF. The CDR3 coding sequence is TGTGCCTGGAGTGTATCTGGGGGCGGCTACGAGCAGTACTTC.

The chain joins TRBV7-8 to TRBJ1-2; TRBD1 might be the D (6 bases). The V end was cut by 2 bases, the J end by 4 bases, with 11 bases between. The CDR3 runs 14 residues. Germline CDR1 is SGHVS and CDR2 is FQNEAQ. The CDR3 DNA reads TGTGCCAGCAGCTTACTACAGGGAGTCTATGGCTACACCTTC. Encoded protein: CASSLLQGVYGYTF.

As for this clone: Its ends do not fully match the called genes, so a read error is possible. This chain connects TRBV18 to TRBJ1-2; D not certain. This CDR3 is built from 14 residues. The germline gives CDR1 KGHSH, CDR2 LQKENI. The CDR3 loop reads CASSLERFTYRYTF. For the CDR3, the DNA is TGTGCCAGCTCACTTGAACGGTTTACCTATCGCTACACCTTC.

This clone was counted only a few times. The chain uses TRBV7-2 and TRBJ2-5; TRBD1 is a possible D gene (5 bases). There are 14 residues in the CDR3. CDR1 is SGHTA, CDR2 FQGNSA, per germline. Trimming shortened V by 1 base and J by 0 bases, and 6 bases separated the two germline ends. CDR3 region: CASSLGTNQETQYF. As DNA, the CDR3 is TGTGCCAGCAGCTTAGGGACAAACCAAGAGACCCAGTACTTC.

As regards this clone: A junction boundary mismatches the germline segment, possibly from a read error. J is TRBJ2-4 and V is TRBV2, with TRBD1 as a possible D gene (7 bases). CDR1 is SNHLY and CDR2 is FYNNEI in the germline V gene. This CDR3 has 12 amino acids. As DNA, the CDR3 is TGTGCCAGCAGTGTCGACCAGGGGGGATGGCACTTC. It codes for CASSVDQGGWHF.

This clone was seen a few times. The V and J genes are TRBV6-6 and TRBJ1-6; D is unresolved. Germline CDR1 reads MNHNY; CDR2 reads SVGAGI (reference sequence). There are 14 residues in the CDR3. V gave up 1 base and J gave up 6 bases, with 7 bases separating them. Written as DNA, the CDR3 is TGTGCCAGCAGTTACTTGGGCGGTAATTCACCCCTCCACTTT. Translating it yields CASSYLGGNSPLHF.

The V and J genes are TRBV7-9 and TRBJ2-5; D is unclear. This CDR3 has 13 residues. V was shortened by 11 bases and J by 0 bases, with 13 bases between the two germline ends. CDR1 and CDR2 from the germline V gene are SEHNR and FQNEAQ (reference sequence). The CDR3, as DNA: TGTGCCGGATTAACAGCGTACCAAGAGACCCAGTACTTC. Protein product: CAGLTAYQETQYF.

This clone was found a few times. V and J are TRBV6-5 and TRBJ2-5; TRBD1 or TRBD2 may be the D gene (5 bases each). The CDR3 has 14 residues. The V end was cut by 7 bases, the J end by 7 bases, with 19 bases between. The germline CDR1 and CDR2 sequences are MNHEY and SVGAGI. CDR3 sequence (DNA): TGTGCCAGCACCTCCAAGGGACCCGGCAGGACCCAGTACTTC. Translating it yields CASTSKGPGRTQYF.